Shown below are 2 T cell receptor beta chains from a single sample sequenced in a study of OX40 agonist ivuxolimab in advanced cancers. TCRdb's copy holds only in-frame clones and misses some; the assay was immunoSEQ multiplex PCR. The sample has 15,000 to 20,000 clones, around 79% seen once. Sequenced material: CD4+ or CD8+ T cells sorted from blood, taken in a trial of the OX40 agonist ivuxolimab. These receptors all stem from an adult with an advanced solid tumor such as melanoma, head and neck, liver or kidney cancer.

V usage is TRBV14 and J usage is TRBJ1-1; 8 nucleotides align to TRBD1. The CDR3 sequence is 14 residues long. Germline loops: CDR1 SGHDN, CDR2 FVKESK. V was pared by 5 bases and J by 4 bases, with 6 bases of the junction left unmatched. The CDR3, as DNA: TGTGCCAGCAGCTCCCGGGACAGGATCACTGAAGCTTTCTTT. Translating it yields CASSSRDRITEAFF.

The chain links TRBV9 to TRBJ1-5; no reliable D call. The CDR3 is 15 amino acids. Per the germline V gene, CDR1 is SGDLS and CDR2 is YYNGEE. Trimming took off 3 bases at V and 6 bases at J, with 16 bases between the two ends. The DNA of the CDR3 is TGTGCCAGCAGCGCCGAACCGGGATTGACTCAGCCCCAGCATTTT. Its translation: CASSAEPGLTQPQHF.